Each of the 4 T cell receptor beta chains below was sequenced from the same sample in a study of vaccination effects on CD4 cells after COVID-19. The table came from immunoSEQ multiplex PCR; TCRdb's copy has only in-frame clones and leaves some out. The data contain under 85,000 clones, about 74% of them singletons. These receptors are not linked to any known antigen. Peptide-pool stimulation followed by sequencing identified expanded antigen-specific CD4+ clonotypes in the ViraFEST assay. After roughly ten days in culture, the CD4+ T cells were isolated. The sequenced sample was CD4+ T cells from PBMCs cultured with HCoV-229E spike peptides, obtained before COVID-19 vaccination. Receptors originate from a human donor who received a COVID-19 vaccine.

This chain connects TRBV12-3 or TRBV12-4 to TRBJ2-5; D is unclear. The V gene lost 1 base and the J gene lost 7 bases, with 7 bases spanning the gap. The CDR3 contains 12 residues. The CDR3: CASSLEGGTQYF. The CDR3 DNA sequence: TGTGCCAGCAGTTTAGAAGGTGGGACCCAGTACTTC.

The CDR3 here is CASSPPMATEAFF. CDR3 bases: TGTGCCAGCTCACCCCCCATGGCCACTGAAGCTTTCTTT. The rearrangement links TRBV18 to TRBJ1-1; no definite D call. The germline gives CDR1 KGHSH, CDR2 LQKENI. Trimming pared 3 bases from V and 4 bases from J, leaving 9 bases between. The length of the CDR3 is 13 residues.

The V and J genes are TRBV19 and TRBJ1-5; weak D call: TRBD1 (5 bases). The germline V gene encodes CDR1 LNHDA and CDR2 SQIVND (reference sequence). The CDR3 has 15 residues. Trimming stripped 5 bases from V and 0 bases from J, with 11 bases between. In DNA, the CDR3 is TGTGCCAGTAGTGGGTCAGGGAATAGCAATCAGCCCCAGCATTTT. It codes for CASSGSGNSNQPQHF.

The CDR3 sequence is CASSPVNGANVLTF. For the CDR3, the DNA is TGTGCCAGCAGCCCCGTAAATGGGGCCAACGTCCTGACTTTC. V gene TRBV3-1 (or the pseudogene TRBV3-2) combines with J gene TRBJ2-6; D remains ambiguous. Germline V lookup: CDR1 LGHDT, CDR2 YNNKEL (reference sequence). V lost 4 bases, J lost 3 bases, and 7 bases lay in between. This CDR3 is built from 14 residues.